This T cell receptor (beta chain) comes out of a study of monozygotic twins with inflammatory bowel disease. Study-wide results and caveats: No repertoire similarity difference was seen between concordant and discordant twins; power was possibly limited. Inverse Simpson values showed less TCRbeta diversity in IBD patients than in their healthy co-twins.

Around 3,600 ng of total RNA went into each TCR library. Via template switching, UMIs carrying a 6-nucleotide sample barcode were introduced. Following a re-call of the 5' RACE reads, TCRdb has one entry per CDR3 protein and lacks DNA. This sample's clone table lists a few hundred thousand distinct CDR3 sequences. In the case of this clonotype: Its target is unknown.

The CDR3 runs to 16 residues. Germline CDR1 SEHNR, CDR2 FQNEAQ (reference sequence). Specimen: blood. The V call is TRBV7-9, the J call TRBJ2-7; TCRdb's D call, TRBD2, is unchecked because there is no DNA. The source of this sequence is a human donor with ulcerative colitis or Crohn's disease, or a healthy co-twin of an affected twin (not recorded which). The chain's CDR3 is CASSYIGDPKRYEQYF.